These 32 T cell receptor beta chains were all obtained from the same sample, sequenced in a study of cytomegalovirus exposure and HLA in healthy donors. It was with 60 Vbeta and 13 Jbeta primers that the PCR ran. TCRdb's table, derived via immunoSEQ multiplex PCR, lists solely in-frame clones and lacks some. The profile shows around 120,000 clones, over 70% of them singletons. Sample: PBMCs. These receptors were taken from a female donor in good health and CMV-seropositive.

The J gene is TRBJ1-3, the V gene TRBV6-5; 10 nucleotides align to TRBD1. Germline lookup yields CDR1 MNHEY and CDR2 SVGAGI. Trimming removed 6 bases from V and 7 bases from J; junction bases left unmatched: 9. This CDR3 comprises 15 residues. The CDR3 region is CASRRQGARRNTIYF. The CDR3 DNA reads TGTGCCAGCAGGCGACAGGGGGCGCGCCGGAACACCATATATTTT.

The chain joins TRBV18 to TRBJ2-2; 7 bases match TRBD2. Germline V gene data show CDR1 as KGHSH and CDR2 as LQKENI. The J segment lost 0 bases and the V segment lost 3 bases, leaving 1 base of the junction unmatched. The CDR3 sequence is 15 residues long. The CDR3 nucleotides are TGTGCCAGCTCACCTGGACTAGCGAACACCGGGGAGCTGTTTTTT. This translates into CASSPGLANTGELFF.

This clone occurred a few times. The V call is TRBV14, the J call TRBJ1-1; weak D call: TRBD1 (5 bases). The CDR3 is 14 amino acids. Germline loops: CDR1 SGHDN, CDR2 FVKESK. Trimming removed 3 bases at V and 5 bases at J, with 13 bases between. CDR3 protein: CASSHMRGLTEAFF. CDR3 DNA sequence: TGTGCCAGCAGCCACATGCGGGGCTTAACTGAAGCTTTCTTT.

Comment on this clone: The germline gene is not matched at one end of the junction; a read error may be the cause. The J gene is TRBJ2-3, the V gene TRBV29-1; TRBD2 matches 9 bases. The CDR3 is 14 amino acids. Germline lookup yields CDR1 SQVTM and CDR2 ANQGSEA. The CDR3 nucleotides read TGCAGCGTAGAAGCGGGGGGTAGCACAGATACGCAGTATTTT. Protein product: CSVEAGGSTDTQYF.

This sequence joins TRBV19 and TRBJ2-3; 11 bases fit TRBD2. The CDR3 sequence is 18 residues long. The J segment lost 6 bases and the V segment lost 3 bases, leaving 14 bases of the junction unmatched. CDR1 is LNHDA, CDR2 SQIVND, per germline (reference sequence). The CDR3: CASSIGRSGGAVSDTQYF. The CDR3 nucleotides read TGTGCCAGTAGTATCGGTCGTAGCGGGGGGGCCGTTTCGGATACGCAGTATTTT.

The gene calls are TRBV2 and TRBJ2-2; the match to TRBD2 covers 10 bases. J gave up 7 bases and V 6 bases, and 5 bases lay outside the gene matches. The CDR3 has 14 amino acids. The germline V gene has CDR1 SNHLY and CDR2 FYNNEI. The CDR3 here is CASRTSGWGGELFF. DNA for the CDR3: TGTGCCAGCAGGACTAGCGGGTGGGGCGGGGAGCTGTTTTTT.

The chain carries TRBV6-5 and TRBJ1-1; possibly TRBD1 for D (5 bases). The CDR3 extends over 15 amino acids. Germline CDR1 MNHEY, CDR2 SVGAGI. Trimming shortened V by 0 bases and J by 4 bases, and 12 bases separated the two germline ends. The CDR3 protein is CASSYSILGGTEAFF. The DNA of the CDR3 is TGTGCCAGCAGTTACTCGATACTCGGGGGCACTGAAGCTTTCTTT.

This clone was detected only once. The rearrangement uses TRBV5-1 and TRBJ2-3; 14 positions agree with TRBD2. The CDR3 has 18 amino acids. Germline loops: CDR1 SGHRS, CDR2 YFSETQ. V was clipped by 0 bases and J by 2 bases; unmatched bases: 5. CDR3 region: CASSLAGTSGGVTDTQYF. The CDR3 coding sequence is TGCGCCAGCAGCTTGGCCGGGACTAGCGGGGGCGTCACAGATACGCAGTATTTT.

This clone came up once. The chain is built from TRBV19 and TRBJ1-2; no definite D call. Germline V gene lookup returns CDR1 LNHDA and CDR2 SQIVND (reference sequence). With 7 bases removed from V and 5 bases from J, the gap between germline ends came to 17 bases. This CDR3 has 14 residues. This CDR3 is CASTPDSYRYGYTF. The CDR3 coding sequence is TGTGCCAGTACTCCGGACTCTTATAGGTATGGCTACACCTTC.

The rearrangement links TRBV18 to TRBJ2-7, with a weak D call TRBD2 (5 bases). CDR1 and CDR2 from the germline V gene are KGHSH and LQKENI. The CDR3 spans 15 residues. The V and J ends lost 6 bases and 3 bases respectively, with 18 bases between them. This CDR3 is CASSPSVLGGYEQYF. The CDR3 nucleotides read TGTGCCAGCTCCCCCTCCGTCCTAGGAGGCTACGAGCAGTACTTC.

As to this clone: Within the sample, other DNA sequences also encode this same CDR3. The gene calls are TRBV19 and TRBJ1-5; D is possibly TRBD1 (6 bases). V lost 3 bases to trimming and J lost 1 base, with 7 bases between them. This CDR3 contains 14 residues. The germline V gene has CDR1 LNHDA and CDR2 SQIVND (reference sequence). This CDR3 is CASSIGQSNQPQHF. Written as DNA, the CDR3 is TGTGCCAGTAGTATCGGACAGAGCAATCAGCCCCAGCATTTT. Full variable domain (missing parts from reference TRBV19 and TRBJ1-5): DGGITQSPKYLFRKEGQNVTLSCEQNLNHDAMYWYRQDPGQGLRLIYYSQIVNDFQKGDIAEGYSVSREKKESFPLTVTSAQKNPTAFYLCASSIGQSNQPQHFGDGTRLSIL.

The rearrangement joins TRBV19 to TRBJ2-2, with D maybe TRBD1 (5 bases). The CDR3 contains 15 residues. Germline CDR1 is LNHDA and CDR2 is SQIVND (reference sequence). The V end was cut by 3 bases, the J end by 6 bases, with 14 bases between. This CDR3 reads CASSISRGTPGELFF. CDR3 sequence (DNA): TGTGCCAGTAGTATCAGTAGGGGAACCCCCGGGGAGCTGTTTTTT.

The CDR3 bases are TGCGCCAGCAGCTTTACAGGGCCCTCGAACACTGAAGCTTTCTTT. It yields the protein CASSFTGPSNTEAFF. This chain links TRBV5-1 with TRBJ1-1, with D possibly TRBD1 on 6 matching bases. CDR3 length equals 15 residues. Germline assignment: CDR1 SGHRS and CDR2 YFSETQ. The V end was cut by 2 bases, the J end by 1 base, with 12 bases between.

The chain links TRBV19 to TRBJ1-6; tentative D call: TRBD1 (5 bases). Trimming pared 9 bases from V and 4 bases from J, leaving 10 bases between. This CDR3 region has 13 residues. Looked up from germline, CDR1 is LNHDA and CDR2 is SQIVND (reference sequence). The CDR3 here is CASRQSYNSPLHF. The CDR3 region has the DNA TGTGCCAGCCGACAGTCATATAATTCACCCCTCCACTTT. Supplemented by reference TRBV19 and TRBJ1-6, the full variable domain reads DGGITQSPKYLFRKEGQNVTLSCEQNLNHDAMYWYRQDPGQGLRLIYYSQIVNDFQKGDIAEGYSVSREKKESFPLTVTSAQKNPTAFYLCASRQSYNSPLHFGNGTRLTVT.

The chain links TRBV6-5 to TRBJ2-7; perhaps TRBD1 as D (6 bases). Deletions cut 8 bases from V and 5 bases from J, with 13 bases between. There are 12 residues in the CDR3. Germline loops: CDR1 MNHEY, CDR2 SVGAGI. The CDR3, as DNA: TGTGCCAGCCGCCGGGACACCCACGAGCAGTACTTC. Residues: CASRRDTHEQYF.

For the CDR3, the DNA is TGTGCCAGCAGTGGGGACAGGGGCCCCCGTGGCTACGAGCAGTACTTC. Residues: CASSGDRGPRGYEQYF. This chain joins TRBV6-1 and TRBJ2-7; 10 nucleotides agree with TRBD1. Germline V CDR1 and CDR2: MNHNS, SASEGT. This CDR3 region has 16 residues. V lost 4 bases, J lost 3 bases, and 9 bases stayed unmatched.

This sequence joins TRBV7-9 and TRBJ2-3, with 9 bases matching TRBD2. The CDR3 runs 16 residues. The V segment lost 1 base and the J segment 2 bases; nucleotides outside the gene matches: 4. Germline CDR1 and CDR2: SEHNR and FQNEAQ (reference sequence). In DNA, the CDR3 is TGTGCCAGCAGCTTAGGCGGGGGGGCCTCCACAGATACGCAGTATTTT. The encoded protein is CASSLGGGASTDTQYF.

The rearrangement joins TRBV7-2 to TRBJ2-1, with no clear D. Trimming took off 4 bases at V and 4 bases at J, with 5 bases between the two ends. This CDR3 comprises 12 residues. Germline CDR1 is SGHTA and CDR2 is FQGNSA. CDR3 in DNA: TGTGCCAGCAGCTCCTTGTACAATGAGCAGTTCTTC. Translating it yields CASSSLYNEQFF.

This chain joins TRBV2 and TRBJ1-1; D unclear. The ends were cut back, 7 bases at V and 1 base at J, with 16 bases in the middle. The CDR3 is 15 residues long. Germline assignment: CDR1 SNHLY and CDR2 FYNNEI. The CDR3 bases are TGTGCCAGCAAGGTCCTGACGACAAGGAACACTGAAGCTTTCTTT. Translation gives CASKVLTTRNTEAFF.

V usage is TRBV18 and J usage is TRBJ2-1; a weak D match, TRBD1 (6 bases). Germline lookup yields CDR1 KGHSH and CDR2 LQKENI. V dropped 8 bases and J dropped 0 bases, with 8 bases sitting between them. This CDR3 comprises 13 residues. In nucleotides, the CDR3 is TGTGCCAGCACAGGGAGCTCCTACAATGAGCAGTTCTTC. Its protein product is CASTGSSYNEQFF.

The chain recombines TRBV5-4 with TRBJ1-3, with TRBD1 as a possible D gene (5 bases). The CDR3 loop spans 14 amino acids. V was trimmed by 0 bases and J by 3 bases, leaving 7 bases between them. Germline CDR1 is SGHNT and CDR2 is YYREEE (reference sequence). This CDR3 reads CASSLGRGGNTIYF. Here the CDR3 DNA reads TGTGCCAGCAGCTTGGGAAGGGGTGGAAACACCATATATTTT.

This clone occurred once. The chain has TRBV5-1 and TRBJ2-3, with a tentative D call TRBD2 (6 bases). Germline V gene lookup returns CDR1 SGHRS and CDR2 YFSETQ. V was clipped by 9 bases and J by 6 bases, with 20 bases between them. CDR3 length: 14 amino acids. The chain's CDR3 is CATRRGGEADTQYF. CDR3 DNA: TGCGCCACCCGCCGGGGCGGGGAGGCGGATACGCAGTATTTT.

On this clone itself: Other DNA variants within this sample encode the same CDR3. The chain joins TRBV6-5 to TRBJ1-1, with TRBD1 as a possible D gene (5 bases). The CDR3 spans 16 residues. Germline CDR1 is MNHEY and CDR2 is SVGAGI. V lost 1 base to trimming and J lost 5 bases, with 17 bases between them. CDR3 residues: CASSYWLQGSRTEAFF. CDR3 in DNA: TGTGCCAGCAGTTACTGGTTGCAGGGCTCCAGGACTGAAGCTTTCTTT.

The chain has TRBV7-9 and TRBJ1-1; D is perhaps TRBD1 (5 bases). The germline gives CDR1 SEHNR, CDR2 FQNEAQ (reference sequence). The CDR3 covers 15 residues. V was trimmed by 3 bases and J by 4 bases, leaving 15 bases between them. The CDR3 nucleotides are TGTGCCAGCAGCTTGGGGCCAGGGTGGGGCACTGAAGCTTTCTTT. As protein: CASSLGPGWGTEAFF.

V usage is TRBV6-5 and J usage is TRBJ2-2, with a weak D call TRBD2 (6 bases). The CDR3 has 15 amino acids. V was pared by 2 bases and J by 8 bases, with 15 bases between. Per germline, CDR1 MNHEY and CDR2 SVGAGI. The CDR3: CASSYGGRSGGELFF. The CDR3 bases are TGTGCCAGCAGTTACGGGGGACGTAGCGGTGGGGAGCTGTTTTTT.

This clone was observed a handful of times. The rearrangement uses TRBV6-1 and TRBJ1-2; maybe TRBD1 (5 bases). V was pared by 2 bases and J by 8 bases, with 15 bases between. CDR1 is MNHNS and CDR2 is SASEGT in the germline V gene. CDR3 length: 14 amino acids. The chain's CDR3 is CASSEFAGLTGYTF. The DNA of the CDR3 is TGTGCCAGCAGTGAATTCGCAGGGCTTACGGGCTACACCTTC.

V is TRBV6-6 and J is TRBJ2-1; TRBD1 agrees at 9 bases. Germline CDR1 and CDR2: MNHNY and SVGAGI (reference sequence). The CDR3 extends over 13 amino acids. V shed 8 bases and J 7 bases; nucleotides not matched to a gene: 6. The CDR3 DNA reads as TGTGCCAGCGGGACAGGGTGGGCGAATGAGCAGTTCTTC. The encoded protein is CASGTGWANEQFF.

The DNA of the CDR3 is TGTGCCAGCAGCGGACAGGGATGGGAGACCCAGTACTTC. This sequence encodes CASSGQGWETQYF. The genes are TRBV9 and TRBJ2-5; 7 bases are a match to TRBD1. CDR3 size: 13 residues. The germline V gene encodes CDR1 SGDLS and CDR2 YYNGEE. Unmatched junction bases numbered 4, after V lost 3 bases and J lost 5 bases.

The chain uses TRBV6-1 and TRBJ1-4, with 8 nucleotides matching TRBD1. The trim removed 6 bases at V and 8 bases at J, leaving 8 bases unmatched. Germline V gene sequence: CDR1 MNHNS, CDR2 SASEGT. This CDR3 is built from 14 residues. The CDR3 is CASRTGVKGEKLFF. The CDR3 region has the DNA TGTGCCAGCAGGACAGGGGTTAAGGGCGAAAAACTGTTTTTT.

V is TRBV11-1 and J is TRBJ1-2; D possibly corresponds to TRBD1 (6 bases). V shed 5 bases and J shed 7 bases, with 11 bases lying between them. The CDR3 sequence is 12 residues long. CDR1 is SGHAT, CDR2 FQDESV, per germline (reference sequence). Here the CDR3 DNA reads TGTGCCAGCAGCCAGGGGTCTACTGGCTACACCTTC. Residues: CASSQGSTGYTF.

This clone was seen more than once but under ten times. The V call is TRBV2, the J call TRBJ1-4, with no clear D. The germline V and J ends were trimmed by 6 bases and 3 bases, with 11 bases remaining between them. The CDR3 totals 14 residues. Germline CDR1 reads SNHLY; CDR2 reads FYNNEI. The CDR3 loop reads CASSPSRANEKLFF. The CDR3 DNA sequence: TGTGCCAGCAGCCCTTCCCGGGCTAATGAAAAACTGTTTTTT.

The genes are TRBV7-2 and TRBJ2-5; 8 bases match TRBD1. CDR1 SGHTA and CDR2 FQGNSA come from the germline V gene. Trimming cost V 4 bases and J 1 base; bases outside gene matches: 8. The CDR3 spans 16 residues. The CDR3 region is CASSSLTGQGQETQYF. The CDR3 DNA is TGTGCCAGCAGCTCATTGACCGGACAGGGCCAAGAGACCCAGTACTTC.